Listed below are T cell receptor beta chains from one sample, sequenced in a study of early T cells in non-severe SARS-CoV-2 infection. MiXCR, run by TCRdb on the 5' RACE reads, gives a single entry per CDR3 protein. The data show around 62,000 distinct CDR3 sequences, over 4% seen once. The material sequenced was whole blood. The receptors derive from an adult who was a healthcare worker with PCR-confirmed SARS-CoV-2 infection or an uninfected control (not recorded which). Each CDR3 is given with its conserved first and last residue. D genes are given only for firm matches. Clone size is shown for a subset of rows, as once, few, many or a class of expanded clone.

cdr3_aa	cdr3_nt	cdr3_length	v_call	j_call	d_call	clone_size
CASSLSGQGADTQYF	TGTGCCAGCAGTTTATCGGGACAGGGCGCAGATACGCAGTATTTT	15	TRBV27	TRBJ2-3	TRBD1	few
CSATRGGSSYEQYF	TGCAGTGCTACCCGGGGGGGTAGCTCCTACGAGCAGTACTTC	14	TRBV20-1	TRBJ2-7	TRBD2	many
CASTPGGSKYEQYF	TGTGCCAGCACCCCCGGAGGGTCGAAATACGAGCAGTACTTC	14	TRBV28	TRBJ2-7	.	many
CASSFREVTEAFF	TGTGCCAGCAGTTTCCGGGAAGTTACTGAAGCTTTCTTT	13	TRBV27	TRBJ1-1	.	.
CASRGNTEAFF	TGTGCCAGCAGAGGAAACACTGAAGCTTTCTTT	11	TRBV27	TRBJ1-1	.	.
CSARPGTSGSYEQYF	TGCAGTGCTAGGCCCGGGACTAGCGGTTCCTACGAGCAGTACTTC	15	TRBV20-1	TRBJ2-7	TRBD2	few
CASSTRTGSYNEQFF	TGTGCCAGCAGCACCAGGACGGGATCCTACAATGAGCAGTTCTTC	15	TRBV5-4	TRBJ2-1	.	many
CASSYGGRKDTQYF	TGTGCCAGCAGTTACGGGGGGCGCAAAGATACGCAGTATTTT	14	TRBV6-5	TRBJ2-3	.	many
CASSLSRGTDTQYF	TGTGCCAGCAGCTTATCGCGGGGCACAGATACGCAGTATTTT	14	TRBV7-2	TRBJ2-3	.	many
CASSKAGGTGELFF	TGTGCCAGTAGTAAGGCAGGGGGGACCGGGGAGCTGTTTTTT	14	TRBV19	TRBJ2-2	.	many
CASSLGTSGNEQFF	TGTGCCAGCAGCCTCGGGACTAGTGGGAATGAGCAGTTCTTC	14	TRBV7-8	TRBJ2-1	TRBD2	many
CSAAGDLAKNIQYF	TGCAGTGCCGCGGGAGACCTAGCCAAAAACATTCAGTACTTC	14	TRBV20-1	TRBJ2-4	TRBD2	.
CAISEGEKRLVGYTF	TGTGCCATCAGTGAGGGGGAGAAACGATTGGTTGGCTACACCTTC	15	TRBV10-3	TRBJ1-2	.	many
CSARFGESEAFF	TGCAGTGCCCGATTCGGGGAGTCTGAAGCTTTCTTT	12	TRBV20-1	TRBJ1-1	.	few
CASSKGRTLDQPQHF	TGTGCCAGCAGCAAAGGTCGGACACTGGATCAGCCCCAGCATTTT	15	TRBV21-1	TRBJ1-5	.	.
CASSADGYEQYF	TGTGCCAGCAGCGCGGACGGCTACGAGCAGTACTTC	12	TRBV5-6	TRBJ2-7	.	many
CASSLGRGGELFF	TGTGCCAGCAGCTTAGGGAGAGGCGGGGAGCTGTTTTTT	13	TRBV11-3	TRBJ2-2	.	few
CASSHGVRGQMNTEAFF	TGTGCCAGCAGCCATGGGGTTCGGGGACAGATGAACACTGAAGCTTTCTTT	17	TRBV4-2	TRBJ1-1	TRBD1	.
CSARDLRSGGLNTIYF	TGCAGTGCTAGAGATCTTCGTTCAGGGGGTTTGAACACCATATATTTT	16	TRBV20-1	TRBJ1-3	TRBD1	.
CASSFVHSGIITQYF	TGTGCCAGCAGCTTCGTCCATAGCGGGATAATTACGCAGTATTTT	15	TRBV5-4	TRBJ2-3	TRBD2	.
CSASGRATLSYEQYF	TGCAGTGCTAGCGGGAGGGCTACTTTATCCTACGAGCAGTACTTC	15	TRBV20-1	TRBJ2-7	TRBD2	many
CASSLVGTTPQHTQYF	TGTGCCAGCAGCTTAGTCGGGACAACACCCCAGCATACGCAGTATTTT	16	TRBV11-2	TRBJ2-3	.	many
CASSPSTEGLGSTF	TGTGCCAGCTCACCATCCACCGAGGGCTTGGGGTCCACCTTC	14	TRBV18	TRBJ1-2	.	many
CASSIRINQPQHF	TGTGCCAGTAGTATAAGGATCAATCAGCCCCAGCATTTT	13	TRBV19	TRBJ1-5	.	many
CAISPGFGYGYTF	TGTGCCATCAGCCCAGGGTTTGGATATGGCTACACCTTC	13	TRBV10-3	TRBJ1-2	.	many
CASSLESGAFNSPLHF	TGTGCCAGCAGCTTAGAGAGCGGAGCCTTTAATTCACCCCTCCACTTT	16	TRBV11-2	TRBJ1-6	.	few
CASSPSGSYYNEQFF	TGTGCCAGCAGCCCATCAGGGTCCTACTACAATGAGCAGTTCTTC	15	TRBV11-1	TRBJ2-1	.	many
CASSYSRSSSYEQYF	TGTGCCAGCAGTTACAGTAGGAGCAGCTCCTACGAGCAGTACTTC	15	TRBV28	TRBJ2-7	.	.
CASSGEKETQYF	TGTGCCAGCAGCGGCGAAAAAGAGACCCAGTACTTC	12	TRBV6-2/TRBV6-3	TRBJ2-5	.	.
CASSETLNTEAFF	TGTGCCAGCAGTGAAACTTTGAACACTGAAGCTTTCTTT	13	TRBV6-5	TRBJ1-1	.	.
CASSLQGTSYEQYF	TGCGCCAGCAGCTTACAGGGTACATCCTACGAGCAGTACTTC	14	TRBV5-1	TRBJ2-7	.	many
CASSLASNRLTDTQYF	TGCGCCAGCAGCTTGGCCAGTAACCGCCTCACAGATACGCAGTATTTT	16	TRBV5-1	TRBJ2-3	.	.
CASSVGGIGSQETQYF	TGTGCCAGCAGCGTAGGAGGGATAGGGTCCCAAGAGACCCAGTACTTC	16	TRBV9	TRBJ2-5	.	many
CASSFRGQSLNEQFF	TGTGCCAGCAGCTTCCGGGGTCAAAGCCTCAATGAGCAGTTCTTC	15	TRBV11-2	TRBJ2-1	.	.
CASSFRASGGATDTQYF	TGTGCCAGCAGCTTTCGGGCTAGCGGGGGGGCCACAGATACGCAGTATTTT	17	TRBV5-6	TRBJ2-3	TRBD2	many
CSVTRANTGELFF	TGCAGCGTGACCAGGGCGAACACCGGGGAGCTGTTTTTT	13	TRBV29-1	TRBJ2-2	.	few
CASSFLGGEQFF	TGTGCCAGCAGCTTCCTCGGGGGCGAGCAGTTCTTC	12	TRBV7-6	TRBJ2-1	.	many
CASSLDRTDRHEQYF	TGTGCCAGCAGCTTAGATCGAACGGACAGACATGAGCAGTACTTC	15	TRBV11-2	TRBJ2-7	.	.
CASSTLETKPQHF	TGTGCCAGCAGCACGCTCGAAACGAAGCCCCAGCATTTT	13	TRBV7-8	TRBJ1-5	.	many
CASSPTGAPDEQYF	TGTGCCAGCTCACCGACAGGGGCCCCCGACGAGCAGTACTTC	14	TRBV18	TRBJ2-7	TRBD1	.
CASSPPGERGYSPLHF	TGTGCCAGCAGTCCCCCGGGAGAGAGGGGATATTCACCCCTCCACTTT	16	TRBV6-5	TRBJ1-6	.	many
CASSGTRAADTQYF	TGTGCCAGCAGTGGGACAAGGGCTGCAGATACGCAGTATTTT	14	TRBV9	TRBJ2-3	.	.
CASSELGDTQYF	TGTGCCAGCAGTGAATTAGGAGATACGCAGTATTTT	12	TRBV2	TRBJ2-3	.	few
CAISEWDRGKDGYTF	TGTGCCATCAGTGAGTGGGACAGGGGGAAGGATGGCTACACCTTC	15	TRBV10-3	TRBJ1-2	TRBD1	many
CASLPGEGETQYF	TGTGCCAGCCTCCCAGGGGAGGGAGAGACCCAGTACTTC	13	TRBV6-6	TRBJ2-5	.	many
CATSDLYEQYF	TGTGCCACCAGTGATTTGTACGAGCAGTACTTC	11	TRBV24-1	TRBJ2-7	.	many
CSVGTGLAAGGFYEQYF	TGCAGCGTTGGCACCGGGTTGGCGGCAGGGGGATTCTACGAGCAGTACTTC	17	TRBV29-1	TRBJ2-7	TRBD1	many
CARGRGSHNEQFF	TGTGCCAGAGGGAGGGGCTCCCACAATGAGCAGTTCTTC	13	TRBV2	TRBJ2-1	TRBD2	many
CASSQVLPGLAGYEQYF	TGTGCCAGCAGCCAAGTCCTTCCGGGACTAGCGGGTTACGAGCAGTACTTC	17	TRBV14	TRBJ2-7	TRBD2	.
CASSQNRDYNEQFF	TGTGCCAGCTCGCAAAACAGGGACTACAATGAGCAGTTCTTC	14	TRBV18	TRBJ2-1	.	many